This is a list of T cell receptor beta chains from one sample in a study of T cells in Graves' hyperthyroidism and ophthalmopathy. Each CDR3 protein gets one entry after TCRdb re-called the multiplex PCR reads with MiXCR. The sample gives 500,000 or so distinct CDR3 sequences, approximately 17% of which show up once; around 17% is in the top ten. The specimen sequenced was blood. These receptors were collected from a woman under 30 with Graves' ophthalmopathy. The CDR3 runs from the conserved cysteine through the conserved F or W. The D gene is left open where the match is weak. Clone sizes are given selectively: once, few, many, or a class where the clone is expanded.

TRBJ2-3	.	TRBD1	TRBV19	TGTGCCAGTAGTATGGTTCCCGGGACAGCGGACATGGATACGCAGTATTTT	CASSMVPGTADMDTQYF
TRBJ2-7	many	.	TRBV20-1	TGCAGTGCTAGAGATAGCCGGGAGTGGGGCTACGAGCAGTACTTC	CSARDSREWGYEQYF
TRBJ1-5	.	.	TRBV3-1	TGTGCCAGCAGCCAGAATGGAGTTCAGCCCCAGCATTTT	CASSQNGVQPQHF
TRBJ2-4	.	TRBD2	TRBV6-1	TGTGCCAGCAGCACCGGGACTAGCGGGAGACCTGCCAAAAACATTCAGTACTTC	CASSTGTSGRPAKNIQYF
TRBJ1-6	many	.	TRBV3-1	TGTGCCAGCAGCCAAGAGCCCCCAGGGAGCTCCTATAATTCACCCCTCCACTTT	CASSQEPPGSSYNSPLHF
TRBJ2-2	.	.	TRBV19	TGTGCCAGTCAAAGGGGTACAACGAACACCGGGGAGCTGTTTTTT	CASQRGTTNTGELFF
TRBJ2-1	few	.	TRBV5-8	TGTGCCAGCAGCGTCCGGGACCACAATGAGCAGTTCTTC	CASSVRDHNEQFF
TRBJ2-5	.	TRBD2	TRBV4-1	TGCGCCAGCAGCCAAGTTGGGACTAGCGGCTTCGAGACCCAGTACTTC	CASSQVGTSGFETQYF
TRBJ2-7	many	TRBD2	TRBV28	TGTGCCAGCAGTCCCCCGCGGGGGGCCCACGAGCAGTACTTC	CASSPPRGAHEQYF
TRBJ1-1	many	.	TRBV28	TGTGCCAGCAGCCACGGGACACAGAACACTGAAGCTTTCTTT	CASSHGTQNTEAFF
TRBJ2-7	many	.	TRBV7-2	TGTGCCAGCAGCTTAACCCGGGGATCCTACGAGCAGTACTTC	CASSLTRGSYEQYF
TRBJ1-6	few	TRBD1	TRBV5-1	TGCGCCAGCAGCTTGGAAGGGACAGGGAGATCACCCCTCCACTTT	CASSLEGTGRSPLHF
TRBJ2-7	few	TRBD2	TRBV4-3	TGCGCCAGCAGCCAAGCGTTGGCGGGAGAGGCCTCCTACGAGCAGTACTTC	CASSQALAGEASYEQYF
TRBJ2-3	.	TRBD1	TRBV15	TGTGCCACCAGCAGAGGTGGGACAGGGGTTGCAGATACGCAGTATTTT	CATSRGGTGVADTQYF
TRBJ1-2	.	TRBD1	TRBV30	TGTGCCTGGAGTGACAGGGGGCATGGCTACACCTTC	CAWSDRGHGYTF
TRBJ2-1	many	TRBD1	TRBV9	TGTGCCAGCAGCGTACCCGGGACAGGTGCCAATGAGCAGTTCTTC	CASSVPGTGANEQFF
TRBJ2-6	.	.	TRBV27	TGTGCCAGCACGATAAGGGGGATCGTCTCTGGGGCCAACGTCCTGACTTTC	CASTIRGIVSGANVLTF
TRBJ1-5	.	TRBD1	TRBV7-2	TGTGCCAGCAGCTTAACACAGGGGAGGAATCAGCCCCAGCATTTT	CASSLTQGRNQPQHF
TRBJ2-1	.	.	TRBV27	TGTGCCAGCAGTGGGGAGGAGCGCCTCTCCTACAATGAGCAGTTCTTC	CASSGEERLSYNEQFF
TRBJ2-1	once	TRBD2	TRBV7-3	TGTGCCAGCAGCTTAGGGCTAGCGGGGATCCCAGAGCAGTTCTTC	CASSLGLAGIPEQFF
TRBJ2-1	.	TRBD2	TRBV5-1	TGCGCCAGCAGCTTGGTTAGGGCTAGCGGGAAGGATGAGCAGTTCTTC	CASSLVRASGKDEQFF
TRBJ2-3	.	.	TRBV6-1	TGTGCCAGCAGCCCATACCTCAGACTCGAAACCCTCACAGATACGCAGTATTTT	CASSPYLRLETLTDTQYF
TRBJ2-1	.	.	TRBV5-1	TGTGCCAGCAGCGTAGACGACAACAATGAGCAGTTCTTC	CASSVDDNNEQFF
TRBJ2-1	once	TRBD1	TRBV5-1	TGCGCCAGCAGCTTCGGACAGGGCCAAGGCCAGGAGCAGTTCTTC	CASSFGQGQGQEQFF
TRBJ1-1	many	.	TRBV20-1	TGCAGTGCTACCCCCCCGGCGGTGAACACTGAAGCTTTCTTT	CSATPPAVNTEAFF
TRBJ1-6	many	.	TRBV2	TGTGCCAGCAGGACGACAGTTAATTCACCCCTCCACTTT	CASRTTVNSPLHF
TRBJ1-6	few	.	TRBV28	TGTGCCAGCAGTTTCCCTCCATATAATTCACCCCTCCACTTT	CASSFPPYNSPLHF
TRBJ2-3	few	.	TRBV9	TGTGCCAGCAGCGTAGAGGGACGACCCACAGATACGCAGTATTTT	CASSVEGRPTDTQYF
TRBJ1-2	many	.	TRBV13	TGTGCCAGCAGCTTGGGACACTCGGAAGGCTACACCTTC	CASSLGHSEGYTF
TRBJ1-1	many	.	TRBV9	TGTGCCAGCAGCCCCGGGGGTAACACTGAAGCTTTCTTT	CASSPGGNTEAFF
TRBJ2-3	many	.	TRBV10-3	TGTGCCATCAGTGAGAGGGAGACAGATACGCAGTATTTT	CAISERETDTQYF
TRBJ2-7	many	.	TRBV6-1	TGTGCCACCAAATGGATGAGGGCCTCCTACGAGCAGTACTTC	CATKWMRASYEQYF
TRBJ2-7	.	.	TRBV20-1	TGCAGTGCTAGAGGGGCGGACTCCTACGAGCAGTACTTC	CSARGADSYEQYF
TRBJ2-7	many	.	TRBV28	TGTGCCAGCAGTTTACCCCAAGTCTACGAGCAGTACTTC	CASSLPQVYEQYF
TRBJ2-3	many	.	TRBV20-1	TGCAGTGCTAGAGATCCGTTGACAGGAGCTAGCACAGATACGCAGTATTTT	CSARDPLTGASTDTQYF
TRBJ1-2	few	.	TRBV7-2	TGTGCCAGCAGCTCGACGGAACACCCCAATTATGGCTACACCTTC	CASSSTEHPNYGYTF
TRBJ2-6	many	.	TRBV20-1	TGCAGTGCACTTAGCGGGGCCAACGTCCTGACTTTC	CSALSGANVLTF
TRBJ2-2	.	.	TRBV7-3	TGTGCCAGCAGCTTAATTAGCGAACCACAAGAGCTGTTTTTT	CASSLISEPQELFF
TRBJ2-7	many	.	TRBV5-1	TGCGCCAGCAGCCCCTGGACGGAGACCTACGAGCAGTACTTC	CASSPWTETYEQYF
TRBJ2-1	many	.	TRBV12-5	TGTGCTAGTGCCCTAGGACACCTGACCGATGAGCAGTTCTTC	CASALGHLTDEQFF
TRBJ1-1	many	TRBD1	TRBV6-1	TGTGCCAGCGCACACAGGGGGCTCTGGTGCACTGAAGCTTTCTTT	CASAHRGLWCTEAFF
TRBJ2-7	many	.	TRBV27	TGTGCCAGCAGTTTATTTTGGAATTTGGAGCAGTACTTC	CASSLFWNLEQYF
TRBJ1-1	many	TRBD1	TRBV18	TGTGCCAGCTCACCAGGACAGGGGACCTCTTTGGCTTTCTTT	CASSPGQGTSLAFF
TRBJ1-1	few	TRBD1	TRBV11-2	TGTGCCAGCAGCCCCCTTGACAGGGAAGAAGCTTTCTTT	CASSPLDREEAFF
TRBJ1-1	.	.	TRBV15	TGTGCCACCAGCAGAGTTCCAGCGACTGAAGCTTTCTTT	CATSRVPATEAFF
TRBJ2-7	many	.	TRBV13	TGTGCCAGCAGCTTAAAAAGCGGGCTGGATAACGAGCAGTACTTC	CASSLKSGLDNEQYF
TRBJ2-1	many	TRBD2	TRBV30	TGTGCCTGGGTCTCGGGGGGGGGGCCCGACAATGAGCAGTTCTTC	CAWVSGGGPDNEQFF